Each of the 17 T cell receptor beta chains below was sequenced from the same sample in a study of T-cell memory formation after mild COVID-19. TCRdb recomputed calls from the 5' RACE reads with MiXCR, one row per CDR3 protein. The profile shows roughly 400,000 distinct CDR3 sequences, more than 15% of them singletons. The sequenced sample consisted of PBMCs or a T cell subset sorted from them (not recorded which). All receptors come from a man aged 18 to 35 who had mild COVID-19 (a few samples of this study predate the infection). Cell type and time point are not known.

This rearrangement joins TRBV6-5 to TRBJ2-7; 9 bases agree with TRBD1. J gave up 0 bases and V 5 bases, and 5 bases lay outside the gene matches. The CDR3 has 15 amino acids. Germline CDR1 is MNHEY and CDR2 is SVGAGI. The CDR3 DNA reads as TGTGCCAGCAGTCGGACAGGGGCCTTCTCCTACGAGCAGTACGTC. This codes for CASSRTGAFSYEQYV.

This chain connects TRBV18 to TRBJ1-2, with D uncertain. CDR1 and CDR2 (germline): KGHSH, LQKENI. The CDR3 is 9 residues long. Deletions cut 1 base from V and 13 bases from J, with 4 bases between. The CDR3 protein is CASSPQLTF. The CDR3 DNA is TGTGCCAGCTCACCACAACTCACCTTC.

In its sample, this clonotype was seen a few times. V is TRBV4-1 and J is TRBJ1-2; tentative D call: TRBD1 (5 bases). This CDR3 region has 14 residues. Trimming took off 4 bases at V and 5 bases at J, with 14 bases between the two ends. CDR1 is MGHRA, CDR2 YSYEKL, per germline. This CDR3 reads CASSPPGQTYGYTF. CDR3 in DNA: TGCGCCAGCAGCCCCCCAGGGCAGACATATGGCTACACCTTC.

This chain joins TRBV12-2 and TRBJ2-1; TRBD2, as called in the table, went unchecked against the DNA. TRBV12-2 is recorded as a pseudogene. This CDR3 is built from 19 residues. The CDR3: CASRKRDRRLAGDYNEQFF. The CDR3 region has the DNA TGTGCAAGTCGCAAGCGGGACAGGAGACTAGCGGGGGACTACAATGAGCAGTTCTTC.

Many counts were recorded for this clonotype. The J gene is TRBJ2-7, the V gene TRBV12-3 or TRBV12-4, with 8 positions matching TRBD1. With V trimmed by 7 bases and J by 5 bases, 10 bases remained unmatched. This CDR3 is built from 14 residues. The DNA of the CDR3 is TGTGCCAGCAAGAGATGGACAGGGTCCCACGAGCAGTACTTC. Amino acids: CASKRWTGSHEQYF.

The gene calls are TRBV10-3 and TRBJ2-2; 7 bases fit TRBD1. CDR1 is ENHRY and CDR2 is SYGVKD in the germline V gene. The V and J ends lost 5 bases and 3 bases, in that order; junction bases with no gene match: 6. The CDR3 runs to 15 residues. The CDR3 nucleotides read TGTGCCATCAGTAGACAGGGCACGGACACCGGGGAGCTGTTTTTT. Residues: CAISRQGTDTGELFF.

The V call is TRBV5-1, the J call TRBJ2-1; D not certain. V dropped 0 bases and J dropped 12 bases, with 10 bases sitting between them. CDR1 and CDR2 (germline): SGHRS, YFSETQ. The CDR3 is made up of 12 amino acids. CDR3 in amino acids: CASSLELMGQFF. CDR3 DNA: TGCGCCAGCAGCTTGGAACTAATGGGGCAGTTCTTC.

There are many counts of this clonotype. V gene TRBV7-9 combines with J gene TRBJ1-1; 7 positions agree with TRBD1. Losses at the gene ends were 3 bases for V and 4 bases for J; bases not matched to a gene: 5. Germline V gene data show CDR1 as SEHNR and CDR2 as FQNEAQ (reference sequence). CDR3 length equals 14 residues. CDR3 protein: CASSLTGQGTEAFF. The CDR3 nucleotides are TGTGCCAGCAGCTTGACAGGGCAGGGCACTGAAGCTTTCTTT.

In this sample, this clonotype turned up a few times. V usage is TRBV5-1 and J usage is TRBJ2-5; D gene uncertain. CDR1 is SGHRS and CDR2 is YFSETQ in the germline V gene. The CDR3 loop spans 13 amino acids. The germline V and J ends were trimmed by 3 bases and 9 bases, with 15 bases remaining between them. In DNA, the CDR3 is TGCGCCAGCAGCTGGGGTAAGGAAGTTCCCCAGTACTTC. Translation: CASSWGKEVPQYF.

The rearrangement links TRBV20-1 to TRBJ2-1; 8 bases map to TRBD1. There are 14 residues in the CDR3. Germline V gene lookup returns CDR1 DFQATT and CDR2 SNEGSKA (reference sequence). V was pared by 5 bases and J by 4 bases, with 7 bases of the junction left unmatched. CDR3 amino acids: CSAPRGPTYNEQFF. The CDR3 DNA reads TGCAGTGCTCCCAGGGGGCCCACATACAATGAGCAGTTCTTC.

This clonotype came up a few times. The genes are TRBV4-3 and TRBJ2-2, with D unclear. The CDR3 runs 14 residues. V lost 4 bases, J lost 5 bases, and 11 bases lay in between. Germline-derived CDR1 and CDR2 are LGHNA and YSLEER. CDR3: CASSPSFGTGELFF. The CDR3 nucleotides read TGCGCCAGCAGCCCCAGTTTTGGGACCGGGGAGCTGTTTTTT.

This sequence joins TRBV14 and TRBJ2-5, with 16 nucleotides matching TRBD2. With 2 bases clipped from V and 4 bases from J, the junction kept 4 bases outside the gene matches. There are 17 residues in the CDR3. Germline V gene sequence: CDR1 SGHDN, CDR2 FVKESK. Here the CDR3 DNA reads TGTGCCAGCAGCCAACCGGGACTAGCGGGGGGGAGAGAGACCCAGTACTTC. It specifies CASSQPGLAGGRETQYF. Looking up the rest from reference TRBV14 and TRBJ2-5 gives the full variable domain: EAGVTQFPSHSVIEKGQTVTLRCDPISGHDNLYWYRRVMGKEIKFLLHFVKESKQDESGMPNNRFLAERTGGTYSTLKVQPAELEDSGVYFCASSQPGLAGGRETQYFGPGTRLLVL.

J is TRBJ2-1 and V is TRBV29-1, with D possibly being TRBD2 (6 bases). CDR3 length: 14 residues. Trimming shortened V by 5 bases and J by 5 bases, and 16 bases separated the two germline ends. CDR1 is SQVTM, CDR2 ANQGSEA, per germline. Here the CDR3 DNA reads TGCAGCGTTACCCGCGGGGTCAGCCACAATGAGCAGTTCTTC. Amino acid sequence: CSVTRGVSHNEQFF.

This clonotype was observed a handful of times. The chain has TRBV7-9 and TRBJ2-3; 10 nucleotides line up with TRBD2. Germline lookup yields CDR1 SEHNR and CDR2 FQNEAQ (reference sequence). This CDR3 is 18 amino acids long. V dropped 5 bases and J dropped 0; count of bases not matched to a gene: 11. CDR3 nucleotide sequence: TGTGCCAGCAGCCGAGGTAGCGGGGGGCCGCCGAGCACAGATACGCAGTATTTT. Residues: CASSRGSGGPPSTDTQYF.

This clonotype turned up a few times. The J gene is TRBJ2-1, the V gene TRBV12-3 or TRBV12-4; D is unclear. CDR3 length: 12 residues. The germline V and J ends were trimmed by 7 bases and 6 bases, with 10 bases remaining between them. DNA for the CDR3: TGTGCCAGCACCGTGGGGTTCAATGAGCAGTTCTTC. Translation gives CASTVGFNEQFF.

This clonotype was counted between two and nine times. V usage is TRBV4-1 and J usage is TRBJ1-6; D remains ambiguous. V was clipped by 6 bases and J by 4 bases, with 13 bases between them. Germline CDR1 MGHRA, CDR2 YSYEKL. The length of the CDR3 is 15 residues. Here the CDR3 reads CASRKGNSYNSPLHF. In DNA, the CDR3 is TGCGCCAGCAGGAAAGGGAACTCTTATAATTCACCCCTCCACTTT.

The rearrangement joins TRBV5-1 to TRBJ2-7, with TRBD2 as a possible D gene (5 bases). Germline-derived CDR1 and CDR2 are SGHRS and YFSETQ. V was clipped by 2 bases and J by 6 bases, with 18 bases between them. The CDR3 covers 15 residues. In DNA, the CDR3 is TGCGCCAGCAGCTTAACCGGGAACCCTCTAGTCGAGCAGTACTTC. Amino acid sequence: CASSLTGNPLVEQYF.